The clone carrying this TCR beta chain was detected only once. Authors' processing steps: Amplification of reference gene primers provided the estimated nucleated cell counts. The method was immunoSEQ multiplex PCR; TCRdb's version includes in-frame clones alone and lacks a portion of them. V, J and clone size are taken as reported in that table, and D and trimming were inferred from the DNA itself. The sample consists of around 150,000 clones, around 80% of them appearing once. This entry comes from a study of blood T cell repertoires in COVID-19. Overall study: Samples came from the United States, Italy and Spain, spanning acute and convalescent COVID-19. In each case, the material was cDNA or gDNA derived from T cells, B-cell-depleted T cells, or PBMCs.

The material sequenced was peripheral blood. The receptor was derived from a man between 60 and 75 years old with acute or convalescent COVID-19.

The CDR3 sequence is CASSVGQLSTDTQYF. CDR3 in DNA: TGTGCCAGCAGCGTGGGACAGCTTAGCACAGATACGCAGTATTTT. The V gene is TRBV9, the J gene TRBJ2-3, with 7 positions matching TRBD1. V was clipped by 2 bases and J by 0 bases; unmatched bases: 3. The germline gives CDR1 SGDLS, CDR2 YYNGEE. The CDR3 extends over 15 amino acids.